These 4 T cell receptor beta chains share one sample of origin, sequenced in a study of T cells in Graves' hyperthyroidism and ophthalmopathy. Amplified TCR beta CDR3 regions came from RNA transcripts. The TCR CDR3 first-round RT-PCR relied on the HTBI primer set. In TCRdb, the multiplex PCR reads were re-called with MiXCR into one record per CDR3 protein. Among a few hundred thousand distinct CDR3 sequences listed, roughly a sixth were seen once. Sequencing input: blood. Receptors originate from a woman in her forties with Graves' ophthalmopathy.

In its sample, this clonotype was seen once. The rearrangement uses TRBV12-3 or TRBV12-4 and TRBJ2-1; 13 positions match TRBD2. Trimming cost V 4 bases and J 12 bases; bases outside gene matches: 6. The CDR3 spans 14 residues. CDR3 DNA: TGTGCCAGCAGTTCCGGACTAGCGGGAGATCGGCAGTTCTTC. It codes for CASSSGLAGDRQFF.

The sample holds a few counts of this clonotype. This rearrangement joins TRBV2 to TRBJ2-1; the D gene could be TRBD1 or TRBD2 (6 bases each). Trimming took 7 bases from V and 4 from J, leaving 20 bases between them. The CDR3 totals 16 residues. Germline CDR1 reads SNHLY; CDR2 reads FYNNEI. The CDR3 is CASTPSGAQQYNEQFF. CDR3 DNA sequence: TGTGCCAGCACCCCTTCGGGGGCACAACAATACAATGAGCAGTTCTTC.

The chain recombines TRBV20-1 with TRBJ2-3, with TRBD2 matching 8 bases. This CDR3 has 14 amino acids. Unmatched junction bases numbered 8, after V lost 5 bases and J lost 4 bases. CDR1 and CDR2 from the germline V gene are DFQATT and SNEGSKA (reference sequence). The CDR3 nucleotides are TGCAGTGCTTATAGCGGGATGGGAGCAGATACGCAGTATTTT. It specifies CSAYSGMGADTQYF.

Many counts were recorded for this clonotype. This rearrangement joins TRBV6-1 to TRBJ2-1, with 9 bases identical to TRBD2. J gave up 10 bases and V 11 bases, and 15 bases lay outside the gene matches. The CDR3 covers 14 residues. Germline loops: CDR1 MNHNS, CDR2 SASEGT. The chain's CDR3 is CAVTSGGAMREQFF. CDR3 DNA: TGTGCCGTGACTAGCGGAGGGGCGATGAGGGAGCAGTTCTTC.